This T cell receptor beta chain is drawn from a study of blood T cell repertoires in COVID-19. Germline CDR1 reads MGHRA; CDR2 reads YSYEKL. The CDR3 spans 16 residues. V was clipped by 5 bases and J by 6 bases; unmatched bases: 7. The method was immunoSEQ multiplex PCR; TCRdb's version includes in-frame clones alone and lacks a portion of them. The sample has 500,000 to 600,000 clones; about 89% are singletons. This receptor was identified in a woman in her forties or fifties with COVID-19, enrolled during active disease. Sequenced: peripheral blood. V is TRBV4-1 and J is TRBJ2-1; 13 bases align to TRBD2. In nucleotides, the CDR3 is TGCGCCAGCAGCGAATCCGGGACTAGCGGGGTCAATGAGCAGTTCTTC. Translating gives CASSESGTSGVNEQFF.